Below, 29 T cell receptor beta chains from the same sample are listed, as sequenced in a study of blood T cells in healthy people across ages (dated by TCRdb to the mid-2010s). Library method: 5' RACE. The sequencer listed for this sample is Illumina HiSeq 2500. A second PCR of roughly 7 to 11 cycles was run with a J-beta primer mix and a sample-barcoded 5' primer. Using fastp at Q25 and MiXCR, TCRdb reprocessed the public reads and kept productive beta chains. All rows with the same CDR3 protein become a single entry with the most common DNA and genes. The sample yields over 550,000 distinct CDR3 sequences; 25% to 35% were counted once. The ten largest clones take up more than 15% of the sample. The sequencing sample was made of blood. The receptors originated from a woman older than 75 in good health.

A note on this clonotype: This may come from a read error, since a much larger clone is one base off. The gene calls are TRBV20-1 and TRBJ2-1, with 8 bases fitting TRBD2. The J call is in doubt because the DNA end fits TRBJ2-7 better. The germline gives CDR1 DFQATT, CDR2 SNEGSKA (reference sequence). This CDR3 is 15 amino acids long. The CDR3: CSATRGGHSYNEQYF. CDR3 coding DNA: TGCAGTGCGACTCGGGGGGGTCACTCCTACAATGAGCAGTACTTC.

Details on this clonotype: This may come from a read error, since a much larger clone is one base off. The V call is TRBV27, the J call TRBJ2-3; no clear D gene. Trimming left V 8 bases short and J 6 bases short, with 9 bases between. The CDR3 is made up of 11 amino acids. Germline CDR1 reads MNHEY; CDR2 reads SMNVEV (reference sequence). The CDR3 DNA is TGTGCCAGCTCGGGTTTTGATACGCAGTATTTT. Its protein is CASSGFDTQYF.

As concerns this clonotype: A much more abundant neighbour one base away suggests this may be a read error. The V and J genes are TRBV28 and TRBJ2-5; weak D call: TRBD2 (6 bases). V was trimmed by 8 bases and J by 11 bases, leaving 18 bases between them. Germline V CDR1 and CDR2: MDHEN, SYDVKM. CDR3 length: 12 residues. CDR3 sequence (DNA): TGTGCCAGCGGAGTCGACGGAGGGGAGCAGTACTTC. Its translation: CASGVDGGEQYF. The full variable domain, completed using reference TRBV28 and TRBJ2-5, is DVKVTQSSRYLVKRTGEKVFLECVQDMDHENMFWYRQDPGLGLRLIYFSYDVKMKEKGDIPEGYSVSREKKERFSLILESASTNQTSMYLCASGVDGGEQYFGPGTRLLVL.

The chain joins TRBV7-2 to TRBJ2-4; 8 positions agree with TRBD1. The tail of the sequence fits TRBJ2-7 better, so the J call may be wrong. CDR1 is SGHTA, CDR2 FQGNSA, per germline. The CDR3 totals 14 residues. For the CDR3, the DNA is TGTGCCAGCAGCCGGGTGACAGGGGTTTACGAGCAGTACTTC. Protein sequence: CASSRVTGVYEQYF.

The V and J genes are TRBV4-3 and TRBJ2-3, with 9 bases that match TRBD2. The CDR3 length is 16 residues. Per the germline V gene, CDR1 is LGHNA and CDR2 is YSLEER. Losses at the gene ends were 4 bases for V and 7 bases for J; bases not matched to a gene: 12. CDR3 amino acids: CASSPWAGGASNTQYF. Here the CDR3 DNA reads TGCGCCAGCAGCCCTTGGGCGGGGGGGGCCTCGAATACGCAGTATTTT.

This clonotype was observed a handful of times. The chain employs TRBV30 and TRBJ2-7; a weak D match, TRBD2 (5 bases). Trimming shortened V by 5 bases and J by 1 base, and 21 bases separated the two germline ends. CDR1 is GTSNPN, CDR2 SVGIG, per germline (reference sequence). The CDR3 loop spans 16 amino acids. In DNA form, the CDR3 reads TGTGCCTGGGGGAGCCCCAGGTCCCGACTTTCCTACGAGCAGTACTTC. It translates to CAWGSPRSRLSYEQYF.

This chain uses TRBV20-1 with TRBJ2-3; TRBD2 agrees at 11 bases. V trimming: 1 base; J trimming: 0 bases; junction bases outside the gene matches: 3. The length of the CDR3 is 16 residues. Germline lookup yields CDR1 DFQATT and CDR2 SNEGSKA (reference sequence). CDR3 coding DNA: TGCAGTGCTAGAGGACTAGCGGGGACCAGCACAGATACGCAGTATTTT. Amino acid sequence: CSARGLAGTSTDTQYF.

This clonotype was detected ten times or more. The CDR3, as DNA: TGTGCCAGCAGCATGGACGGTCCTAGGGGCTACACCTTC. Its protein is CASSMDGPRGYTF. This chain links TRBV7-8 with TRBJ1-2; no firm D call. Germline CDR1 and CDR2: SGHVS and FQNEAQ. The ends were cut back, 5 bases at V and 8 bases at J, with 15 bases in the middle. CDR3 length: 13 residues.

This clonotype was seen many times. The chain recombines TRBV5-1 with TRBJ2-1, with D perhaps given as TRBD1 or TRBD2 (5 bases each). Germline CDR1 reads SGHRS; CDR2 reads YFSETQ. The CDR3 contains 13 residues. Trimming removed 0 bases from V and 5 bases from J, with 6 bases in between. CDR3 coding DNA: TGCGCCAGCAGCTTGGGGGACCACAATGAGCAGTTCTTC. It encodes CASSLGDHNEQFF.

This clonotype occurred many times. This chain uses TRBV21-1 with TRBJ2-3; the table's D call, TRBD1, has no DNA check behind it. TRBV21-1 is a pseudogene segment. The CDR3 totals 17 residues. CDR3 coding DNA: TGTGCCAGCAGCAATGCGGGGACGTTAGGACACACAGATACGCAGTATTTT. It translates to CASSNAGTLGHTDTQYF.

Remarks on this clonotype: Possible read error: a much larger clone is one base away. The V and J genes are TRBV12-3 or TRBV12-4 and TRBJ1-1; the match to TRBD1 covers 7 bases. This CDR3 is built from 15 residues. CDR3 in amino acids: CACSQDRAPNTEAFF. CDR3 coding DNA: TGTGCCTGCAGTCAAGACAGGGCCCCGAACACTGAAGCTTTCTTT.

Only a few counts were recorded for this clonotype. CDR3 region: CSARGRRQGIHEQYF. The CDR3 DNA sequence: TGCAGTGCTAGAGGTCGGAGACAGGGTATCCACGAGCAGTACTTC. The V call is TRBV20-1, the J call TRBJ2-7, with 7 nucleotides matching TRBD1. Germline V CDR1 and CDR2: DFQATT, SNEGSKA (reference sequence). CDR3 length: 15 residues. V shed 1 base, J shed 5 bases, and the junction held 11 bases outside the gene matches.

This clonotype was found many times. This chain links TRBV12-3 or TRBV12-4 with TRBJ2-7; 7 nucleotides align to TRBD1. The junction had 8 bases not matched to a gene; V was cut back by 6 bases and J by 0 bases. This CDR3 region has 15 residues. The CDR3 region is CASRQTGSLSYEQYF. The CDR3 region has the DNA TGTGCCAGCAGGCAGACAGGGTCCCTCTCCTACGAGCAGTACTTC.

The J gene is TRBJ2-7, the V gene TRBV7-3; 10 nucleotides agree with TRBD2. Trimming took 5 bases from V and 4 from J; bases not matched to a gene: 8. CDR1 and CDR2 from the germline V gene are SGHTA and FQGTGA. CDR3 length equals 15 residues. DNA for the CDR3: TGTGCCAGCAGCCCCGGGGCTAGCGGGGGTTACGAGCAGTACTTC. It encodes CASSPGASGGYEQYF.

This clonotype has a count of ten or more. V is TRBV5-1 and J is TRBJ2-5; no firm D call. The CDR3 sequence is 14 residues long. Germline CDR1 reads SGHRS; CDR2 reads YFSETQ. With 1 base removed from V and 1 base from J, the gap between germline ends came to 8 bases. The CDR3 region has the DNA TGCGCCAGCAGCTTGTTGGGGATCCAAGAGACCCAGTACTTC. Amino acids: CASSLLGIQETQYF.

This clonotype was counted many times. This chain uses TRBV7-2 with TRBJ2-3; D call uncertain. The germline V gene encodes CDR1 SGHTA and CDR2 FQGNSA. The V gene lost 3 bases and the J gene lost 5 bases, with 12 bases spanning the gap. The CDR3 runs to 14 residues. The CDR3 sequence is CASSLLTRGDTQYF. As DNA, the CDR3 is TGTGCCAGCAGCTTGTTGACTCGAGGAGATACGCAGTATTTT. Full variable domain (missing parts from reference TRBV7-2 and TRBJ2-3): GAGVSQSPSNKVTEKGKDVELRCDPISGHTALYWYRQSLGQGLEFLIYFQGNSAPDKSGLPSDRFSAERTGGSVSTLTIQRTQQEDSAVYLCASSLLTRGDTQYFGPGTRLTVL.

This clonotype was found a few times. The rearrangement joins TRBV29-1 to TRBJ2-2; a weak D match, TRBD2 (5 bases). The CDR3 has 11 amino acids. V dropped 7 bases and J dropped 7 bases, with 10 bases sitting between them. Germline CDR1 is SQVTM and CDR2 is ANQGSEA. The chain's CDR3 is CSGRGSGELFF. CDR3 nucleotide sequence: TGCAGCGGCCGTGGGAGCGGGGAGCTGTTTTTT.

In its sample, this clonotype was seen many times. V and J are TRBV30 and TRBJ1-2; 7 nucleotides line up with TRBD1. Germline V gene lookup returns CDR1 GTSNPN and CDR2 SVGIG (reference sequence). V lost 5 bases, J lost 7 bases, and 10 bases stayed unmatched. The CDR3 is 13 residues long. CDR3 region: CAWAEGGLSGYTF. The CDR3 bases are TGTGCCTGGGCCGAAGGGGGCTTATCTGGCTACACCTTC. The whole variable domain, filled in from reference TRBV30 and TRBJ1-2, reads SQTIHQWPATLVQPVGSPLSLECTVEGTSNPNLYWYRQAAGRGLQLLFYSVGIGQISSEVPQNLSASRPQDRQFILSSKKLLLSDSGFYLCAWAEGGLSGYTFGSGTRLTVV.

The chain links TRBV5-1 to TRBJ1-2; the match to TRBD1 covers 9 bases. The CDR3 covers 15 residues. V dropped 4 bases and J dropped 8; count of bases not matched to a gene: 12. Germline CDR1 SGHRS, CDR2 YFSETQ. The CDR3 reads CASSQNTGTGNGYTF. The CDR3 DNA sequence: TGCGCCAGCAGCCAAAATACCGGGACAGGGAACGGCTACACCTTC. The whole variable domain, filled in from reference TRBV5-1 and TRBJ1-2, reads KAGVTQTPRYLIKTRGQQVTLSCSPISGHRSVSWYQQTPGQGLQFLFEYFSETQRNKGNFPGRFSGRQFSNSRSEMNVSTLELGDSALYLCASSQNTGTGNGYTFGSGTRLTVV.

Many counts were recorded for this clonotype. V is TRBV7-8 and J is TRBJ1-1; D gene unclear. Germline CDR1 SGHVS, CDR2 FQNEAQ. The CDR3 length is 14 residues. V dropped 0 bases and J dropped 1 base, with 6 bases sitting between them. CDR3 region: CASSLAQPNTEAFF. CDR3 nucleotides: TGTGCCAGCAGCTTAGCACAGCCGAACACTGAAGCTTTCTTT.

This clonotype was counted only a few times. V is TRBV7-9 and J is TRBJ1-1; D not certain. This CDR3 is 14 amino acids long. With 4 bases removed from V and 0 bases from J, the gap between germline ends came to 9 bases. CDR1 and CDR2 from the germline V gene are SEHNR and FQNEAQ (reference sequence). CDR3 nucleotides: TGTGCCAGCAGCTGGCCCGCTATGAACACTGAAGCTTTCTTT. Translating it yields CASSWPAMNTEAFF.

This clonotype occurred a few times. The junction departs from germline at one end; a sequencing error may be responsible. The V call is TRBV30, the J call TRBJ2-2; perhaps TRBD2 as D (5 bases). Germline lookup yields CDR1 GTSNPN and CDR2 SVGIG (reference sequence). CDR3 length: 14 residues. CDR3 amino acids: CAWSPGLSTGERFF. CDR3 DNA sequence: TGTGCCTGGAGCCCTGGGCTGTCCACCGGGGAGCGGTTTTTT.

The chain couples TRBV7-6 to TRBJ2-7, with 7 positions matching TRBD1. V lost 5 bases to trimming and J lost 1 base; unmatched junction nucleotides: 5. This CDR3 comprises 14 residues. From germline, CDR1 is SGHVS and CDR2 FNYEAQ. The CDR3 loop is CASSPGQSSYEQYV. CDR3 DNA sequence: TGTGCCAGCAGCCCGGGACAGTCTTCCTACGAGCAGTACGTC.

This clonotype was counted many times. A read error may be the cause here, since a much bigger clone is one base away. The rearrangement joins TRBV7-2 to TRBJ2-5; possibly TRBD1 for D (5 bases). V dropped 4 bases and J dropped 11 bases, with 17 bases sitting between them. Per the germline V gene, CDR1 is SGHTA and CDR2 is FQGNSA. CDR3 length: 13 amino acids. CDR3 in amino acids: CASSSRDSNEQYF. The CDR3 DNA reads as TGTGCCAGCAGCTCTCGCGACAGCAATGAGCAGTACTTC.

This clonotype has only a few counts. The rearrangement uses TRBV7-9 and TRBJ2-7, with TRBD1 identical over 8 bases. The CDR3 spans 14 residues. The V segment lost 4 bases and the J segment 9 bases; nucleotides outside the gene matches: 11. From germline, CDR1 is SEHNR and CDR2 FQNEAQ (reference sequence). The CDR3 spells CASSSRTGLKAQYF. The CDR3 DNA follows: TGTGCCAGCAGCTCGAGGACAGGGCTGAAAGCGCAGTACTTC.

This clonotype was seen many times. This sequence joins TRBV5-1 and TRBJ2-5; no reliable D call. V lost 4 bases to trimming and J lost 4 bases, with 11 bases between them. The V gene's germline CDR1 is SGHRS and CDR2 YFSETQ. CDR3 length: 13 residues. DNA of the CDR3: TGCGCCAGCAGCCTAGAGTCCCCAGAGACCCAGTACTTC. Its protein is CASSLESPETQYF.

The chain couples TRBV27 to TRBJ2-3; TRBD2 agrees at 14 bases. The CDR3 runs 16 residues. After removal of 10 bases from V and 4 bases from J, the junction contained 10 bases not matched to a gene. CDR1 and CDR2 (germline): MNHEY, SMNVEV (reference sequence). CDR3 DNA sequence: TGTGCCAACAACGCTCGACTAGCGGGGGGGGCAGATACGCAGTATTTT. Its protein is CANNARLAGGADTQYF.

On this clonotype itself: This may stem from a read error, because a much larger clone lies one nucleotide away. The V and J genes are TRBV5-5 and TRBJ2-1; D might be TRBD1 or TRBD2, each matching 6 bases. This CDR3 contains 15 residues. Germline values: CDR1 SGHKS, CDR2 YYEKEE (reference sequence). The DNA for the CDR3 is TGTGCCAGCAGCTTGGGCACAGGGACTTACAATGAGCAGTGCTTC. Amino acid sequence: CASSLGTGTYNEQCF. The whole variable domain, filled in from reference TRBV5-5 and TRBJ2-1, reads DAGVTQSPTHLIKTRGQQVTLRCSPISGHKSVSWYQQVLGQGPQFIFQYYEKEERGRGNFPDRFSARQFPNYSSELNVNALLLGDSALYLCASSLGTGTYNEQCFGPGTRLTVL.

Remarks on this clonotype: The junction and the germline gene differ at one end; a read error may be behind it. In nucleotides, the CDR3 is TGCGGTGCTAGAGATCGAGCGAGGGGGCTGGAGACCCAGTACTTC. This codes for CGARDRARGLETQYF. The chain combines TRBV20-1 with TRBJ2-7; 7 nucleotides match TRBD1. The DNA end is a closer match to TRBJ2-5, so the J assignment may be wrong. There are 15 residues in the CDR3. Germline lookup yields CDR1 DFQATT and CDR2 SNEGSKA (reference sequence).